This T cell receptor (beta chain) was captured in a study of Ad26.COV2.S vaccination and SARS-CoV-2 variants. Turning to the study itself: Ad26.COV2.S arm of COV1001 included the donor. Study findings and constraints: Non-spike TCR breadth was similar in vaccine and placebo recipients.

Treatment defined: 15 to 20 received Ad26.COV2.S at low or high dose, single or two shots; several received placebo; per-sample allocation not given. Sampling occurred on day 63 after the first vaccine or placebo injection. On this clone: Its specificity is unknown.

Here immunoSEQ multiplex PCR was the method, and the copy in TCRdb shows in-frame clones only, minus some. The data show under 300,000 clones, with around 88% seen just once and under 3% held by the top ten. CDR3 length: 15 amino acids. Germline V CDR1 and CDR2: SQVTM, ANQGSEA. Trimming removed 1 base from V and 2 bases from J; junction bases left unmatched: 5. The material sequenced was peripheral blood, taken in a trial of Ad26.COV2.S vaccine versus placebo. The sequence was collected from a person between 18 and 59 years old who received the Ad26.COV2.S COVID-19 vaccine or a placebo. The chain uses TRBV29-1 and TRBJ2-1, with TRBD1 matching over 7 bases. Here the CDR3 DNA reads TGCAGCGTTGAAGCTAAGGGGGCAGCCTACAATGAGCAGTTCTTC. Its protein product is CSVEAKGAAYNEQFF.